This TCR beta chain appears in the sequencing data of a study of patients and donors after allogeneic stem cell transplantation. Via MiXCR, TCRdb re-called the RT-PCR reads, giving one row per CDR3 protein. The data show 20,000 or so distinct CDR3 sequences, around 4.5% seen once. This clonotype was seen repeatedly, ten times or more. Germline V CDR1 and CDR2: SGHRS, YFSETQ. The CDR3 spans 11 residues. V dropped 3 bases and J dropped 11 bases, with 11 bases sitting between them. Source material: blood, either unsorted or a sorted T cell fraction (not recorded which). The chain carries TRBV5-1 and TRBJ2-5; D gene ambiguous. This clonotype was sampled from a human donor who was either an allogeneic HSCT recipient or a stem cell or donor lymphocyte infusion donor (not recorded which). It is not recorded whose cells these are; they may come from a transplant donor. The CDR3 DNA follows: TGCGCCAGCAGCTCAGACTCGGAACAGTACTTC. Protein: CASSSDSEQYF.